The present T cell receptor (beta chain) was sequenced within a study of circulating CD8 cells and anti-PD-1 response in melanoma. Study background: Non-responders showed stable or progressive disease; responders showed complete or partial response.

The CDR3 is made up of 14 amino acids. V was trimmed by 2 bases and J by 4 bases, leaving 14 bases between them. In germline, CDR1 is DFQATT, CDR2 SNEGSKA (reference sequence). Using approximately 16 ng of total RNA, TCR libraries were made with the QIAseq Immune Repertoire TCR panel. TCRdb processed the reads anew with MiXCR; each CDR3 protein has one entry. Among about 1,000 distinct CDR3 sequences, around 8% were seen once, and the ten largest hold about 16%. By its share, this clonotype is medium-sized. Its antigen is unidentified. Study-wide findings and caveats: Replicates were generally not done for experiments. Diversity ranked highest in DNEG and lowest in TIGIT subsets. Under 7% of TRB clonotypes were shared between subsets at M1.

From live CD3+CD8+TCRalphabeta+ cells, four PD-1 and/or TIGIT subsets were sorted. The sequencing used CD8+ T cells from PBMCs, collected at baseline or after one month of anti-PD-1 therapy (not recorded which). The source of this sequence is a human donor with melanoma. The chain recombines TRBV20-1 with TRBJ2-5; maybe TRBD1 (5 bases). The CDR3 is CSARPGPIPETQYF. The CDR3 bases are TGCAGTGCTAGACCAGGGCCTATCCCAGAGACCCAGTACTTC.